These 15 T cell receptor beta chains were sequenced from one sample in a study of PD-1 blockade in mismatch repair-deficient tumors. TCRdb's copy holds only in-frame clones and misses some; the assay was immunoSEQ multiplex PCR. The data contain about 79,000 clones, 80% to 90% of them singletons. Sequences were derived from peripheral blood, sampled 44 weeks after starting pembrolizumab. The origin of the receptors is an adult with mismatch repair-deficient cancer.

V is TRBV5-4 and J is TRBJ2-1; 13 nucleotides line up with TRBD2. Trimming at V came to 3 bases and at J to 8 bases, leaving 11 bases not matched to a gene. This CDR3 contains 17 residues. Looked up from germline, CDR1 is SGHNT and CDR2 is YYREEE (reference sequence). CDR3 sequence (DNA): TGTGCCAGCAGCTCTGGACTAGCGGGAGCCCCTACCGATGAGCAGTTCTTC. It translates to CASSSGLAGAPTDEQFF. Variable domain in full (rest from reference TRBV5-4 and TRBJ2-1): ETGVTQSPTHLIKTRGQQVTLRCSSQSGHNTVSWYQQALGQGPQFIFQYYREEENGRGNFPPRFSGLQFPNYSSELNVNALELDDSALYLCASSSGLAGAPTDEQFFGPGTRLTVL.

The rearrangement joins TRBV18 to TRBJ2-1, with D tentatively TRBD1 (5 bases). Per germline, CDR1 KGHSH and CDR2 LQKENI. V gave up 6 bases and J gave up 9 bases, with 18 bases separating them. This CDR3 comprises 14 residues. The CDR3 nucleotides read TGTGCCAGCTCTTTCGGGCCACAGGTCGGTGAGCAGTTCTTC. Encoded protein: CASSFGPQVGEQFF.

This clone was counted between two and nine times. The chain recombines TRBV5-6 with TRBJ1-2; possible D gene TRBD1, 6 bases. CDR3 size: 13 residues. Germline CDR1 and CDR2: SGHDT and YYEEEE. Trimming removed 0 bases from V and 7 bases from J, with 10 bases in between. CDR3 region: CASSLDRAGGYTF. CDR3 DNA sequence: TGTGCCAGCAGCTTGGACAGGGCTGGTGGCTACACCTTC.

The genes are TRBV7-6 and TRBJ2-3, with TRBD2 matching 11 bases. The CDR3 sequence is 20 residues long. The germline V gene encodes CDR1 SGHVS and CDR2 FNYEAQ. V was pared by 5 bases and J by 2 bases, with 18 bases of the junction left unmatched. The CDR3 loop reads CASSENVAVAGGVFTDTQYF. CDR3 coding DNA: TGTGCCAGCAGCGAAAATGTCGCAGTAGCGGGAGGGGTATTCACAGATACGCAGTATTTT.

The chain combines TRBV5-4 with TRBJ2-5; 11 bases are a match to TRBD2. This CDR3 is built from 15 residues. The V and J ends lost 6 bases and 4 bases, in that order; junction bases with no gene match: 8. Germline loops: CDR1 SGHNT, CDR2 YYREEE (reference sequence). CDR3 region: CASTIAGGRAETQYF. The CDR3 bases are TGTGCCAGCACCATAGCGGGAGGGCGAGCAGAGACCCAGTACTTC.

The V and J genes are TRBV6-6 and TRBJ1-3; D gene ambiguous. The CDR3 has 12 amino acids. The V end was cut by 5 bases, the J end by 4 bases, with 6 bases between. Germline CDR1 reads MNHNY; CDR2 reads SVGAGI (reference sequence). The DNA for the CDR3 is TGTGCCAGCAGTGACACAGGAAACACCATATATTTT. It is translated as CASSDTGNTIYF.

The rearrangement links TRBV7-6 to TRBJ2-1; maybe TRBD2 (6 bases). There are 14 residues in the CDR3. The V end lost 5 bases, the J end lost 8 bases, and 16 bases lay between the germline ends. CDR1 is SGHVS and CDR2 is FNYEAQ in the germline V gene. The CDR3 DNA is TGTGCCAGCAGCGATACGACTAGAGGCTATGAGCAGTTCTTC. Protein: CASSDTTRGYEQFF.

This rearrangement joins TRBV7-2 to TRBJ2-1, with 8 bases identical to TRBD2. CDR1 and CDR2 (germline): SGHTA, FQGNSA. V gave up 0 bases and J gave up 6 bases; unmatched junction bases: 10. The CDR3 spans 17 residues. The CDR3 region has the DNA TGTGCCAGCAGCTTAGCGGTTAGCGGGATCTGGGGCAATGAGCAGTTCTTC. It translates to CASSLAVSGIWGNEQFF.

The CDR3 bases are TGTGCCAGCAGCTTAACGGGGGGCAAGGGAGTTGGGACTGAAGCTTTCTTT. It codes for CASSLTGGKGVGTEAFF. The chain has TRBV7-9 and TRBJ1-1; possibly TRBD1 for D (6 bases). In germline, CDR1 is SEHNR, CDR2 FQNEAQ (reference sequence). V lost 2 bases to trimming and J lost 5 bases, with 21 bases between them. The CDR3 is 17 residues long. Full variable domain (outside the CDR3, taken from reference TRBV7-9 and TRBJ1-1): DTGVSQNPRHKITKRGQNVTFRCDPISEHNRLYWYRQTLGQGPEFLTYFQNEAQLEKSRLLSDRFSAERPKGSFSTLEIQRTEQGDSAMYLCASSLTGGKGVGTEAFFGQGTRLTVV.

The J gene is TRBJ2-7, the V gene TRBV11-2; either TRBD1 or TRBD2 may supply D (5 bases each). The CDR3 covers 13 residues. Germline assignment: CDR1 SGHAT and CDR2 FQNNGV. The V end was cut by 5 bases, the J end by 0 bases, with 8 bases between. CDR3 sequence: CASSPGPSYEQYF. The DNA of the CDR3 is TGTGCCAGCAGCCCGGGACCCTCCTACGAGCAGTACTTC.

The chain's CDR3 is CASSLDVQSVTEAFF. The DNA for the CDR3 is TGTGCCAGCAGCTTAGACGTCCAGTCTGTCACTGAAGCTTTCTTT. The chain links TRBV11-2 to TRBJ1-1; D is undetermined. Trimming cost V 0 bases and J 4 bases, with 12 bases left between them. The CDR3 spans 15 residues. Germline-derived CDR1 and CDR2 are SGHAT and FQNNGV.

The V call is TRBV11-1, the J call TRBJ2-5; 7 bases are shared with TRBD1. The germline gives CDR1 SGHAT, CDR2 FQDESV (reference sequence). The V gene end was trimmed by 4 bases and the J gene end by 4 bases; junction bases not matched to a gene: 3. The CDR3 spans 13 residues. The CDR3 region is CASSYGQVETQYF. Written as DNA, the CDR3 is TGTGCCAGCAGCTACGGACAGGTAGAGACCCAGTACTTC. The variable domain in full, with the rest retrieved from reference TRBV11-1 and TRBJ2-5, is EAEVAQSPRYKITEKSQAVAFWCDPISGHATLYWYRQILGQGPELLVQFQDESVVDDSQLPKDRFSAERLKGVDSTLKIQPAELGDSAMYLCASSYGQVETQYFGPGTRLLVL.

The V gene is TRBV10-1, the J gene TRBJ2-3, with TRBD2 matching 11 bases. Germline-derived CDR1 and CDR2 are WNHNN and SYGVQD (reference sequence). The CDR3 length is 17 residues. Unmatched junction bases numbered 12, after V lost 7 bases and J lost 3 bases. The CDR3 loop reads CASTKSLAGGRTDTQYF. The CDR3 DNA is TGCGCCAGCACAAAGAGTCTAGCGGGAGGTAGAACAGATACGCAGTATTTT.

V and J are TRBV13 and TRBJ1-5; D not resolved. CDR1 is PRHDT, CDR2 FYEKMQ, per germline (reference sequence). CDR3 length: 15 residues. Trimming removed 2 bases at V and 0 bases at J, with 8 bases between. The CDR3 region has the DNA TGTGCCAGCAGCTTACGCGACCATAGCAATCAGCCCCAGCATTTT. Amino acids: CASSLRDHSNQPQHF.

Only one count was recorded for this clone. The chain recombines TRBV4-2 with TRBJ2-1; 11 bases are shared with TRBD2. V was clipped by 2 bases and J by 8 bases; unmatched bases: 5. The CDR3 contains 15 residues. Looked up from germline, CDR1 is LGHNA and CDR2 is YNFKEQ. CDR3 loop: CASSQTSGRGDEQFF. CDR3 DNA: TGTGCCAGCAGCCAAACTAGCGGGAGAGGTGATGAGCAGTTCTTC.